This TCR beta chain was profiled in a study of T cell responses to AZD1222 COVID-19 vaccine. The V segment lost 6 bases and the J segment 0 bases; nucleotides outside the gene matches: 3. The CDR3 runs to 15 residues. CDR1 MNHEY and CDR2 SVGAGI come from the germline V gene. Libraries were prepared by immunoSEQ multiplex PCR; TCRdb keeps only in-frame clonotypes and omits some of them. Here the sample spans 82,000 or so clones, 85% to 95% being singletons. The chain couples TRBV6-5 to TRBJ2-1; 9 positions agree with TRBD2. This receptor was taken from an adult in good health. Sequencing used peripheral blood, obtained on day 0 of AZD1222 vaccination. The CDR3 is CASSLAGSSYNEQFF. In DNA form, the CDR3 reads TGTGCCAGCAGCCTAGCGGGGAGCTCCTACAATGAGCAGTTCTTC.